Here is one T cell receptor beta chain with its context. What it recognizes is unknown. The entry originates in a study of CD8 T cells in Susac syndrome. Whole-study results and caveats: The number of individuals included in the study's TCR sequencing and HLA analysis was acknowledged as relatively small.

Trimming took off 0 bases at V and 6 bases at J, with 9 bases between the two ends. Per the germline V gene, CDR1 is LGHDT and CDR2 is YNNKEL (reference sequence). The CDR3 is 14 amino acids. Reverse transcription used about 0.45 to 1 ug RNA and random hexamers. TCRdb independently ran MiXCR on the immunoSEQ multiplex PCR reads; one entry per CDR3 protein. The table records 150,000 or so distinct CDR3 sequences, just over 90% of them present only once. Sequenced sample: CD4+ T cells from PBMCs. The gene calls are TRBV3-1 and TRBJ1-5; D gene uncertain. The receptor comes from a human donor in good health. For the CDR3, the DNA is TGTGCCAGCAGCCAAGATTGGACGGTTCAGCCCCAGCATTTT. Translation: CASSQDWTVQPQHF. The variable domain in full, with the rest retrieved from reference TRBV3-1 and TRBJ1-5, is DTAVSQTPKYLVTQMGNDKSIKCEQNLGHDTMYWYKQDSKKFLKIMFSYNNKELIINETVPNRFSPKSPDKAHLNLHINSLELGDSAVYFCASSQDWTVQPQHFGDGTRLSIL.